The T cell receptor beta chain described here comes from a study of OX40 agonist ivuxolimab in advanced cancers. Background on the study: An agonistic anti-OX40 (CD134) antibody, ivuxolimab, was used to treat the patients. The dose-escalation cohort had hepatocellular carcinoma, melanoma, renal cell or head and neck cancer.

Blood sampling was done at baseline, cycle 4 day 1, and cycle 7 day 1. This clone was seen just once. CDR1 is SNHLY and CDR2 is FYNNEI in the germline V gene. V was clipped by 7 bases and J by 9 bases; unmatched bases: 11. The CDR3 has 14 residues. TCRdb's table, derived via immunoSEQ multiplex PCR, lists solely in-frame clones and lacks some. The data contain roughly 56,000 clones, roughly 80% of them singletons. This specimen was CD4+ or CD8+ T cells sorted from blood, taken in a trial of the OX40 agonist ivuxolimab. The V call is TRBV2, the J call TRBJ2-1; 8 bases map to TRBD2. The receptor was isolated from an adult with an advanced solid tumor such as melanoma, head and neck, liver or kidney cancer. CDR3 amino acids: CASTPGRGAVEQFF. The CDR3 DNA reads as TGTGCCAGCACCCCCGGGAGGGGGGCGGTTGAGCAGTTCTTC.